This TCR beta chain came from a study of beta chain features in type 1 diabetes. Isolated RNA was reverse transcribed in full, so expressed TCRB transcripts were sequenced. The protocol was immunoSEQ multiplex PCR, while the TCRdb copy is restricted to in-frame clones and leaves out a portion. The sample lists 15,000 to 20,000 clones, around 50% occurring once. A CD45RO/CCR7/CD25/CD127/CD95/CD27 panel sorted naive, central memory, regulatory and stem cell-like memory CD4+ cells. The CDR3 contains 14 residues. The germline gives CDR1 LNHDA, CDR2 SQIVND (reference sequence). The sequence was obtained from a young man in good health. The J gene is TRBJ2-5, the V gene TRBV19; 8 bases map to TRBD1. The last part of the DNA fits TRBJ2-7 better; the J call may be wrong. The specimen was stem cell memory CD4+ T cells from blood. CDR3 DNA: TGTGCCAGTAGTACAACAGGGGGACCCTACGAGCAGTACTTC. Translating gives CASSTTGGPYEQYF.